This entry lists 20 T cell receptor beta chains sequenced from one sample in a study of neurological immune-mediated disorders. MiXCR, run by TCRdb on the 5' RACE reads, gives a single entry per CDR3 protein. The sample lists 55,000 to 75,000 distinct CDR3 sequences, about 12% seen once, with over 8.5% in the top ten. Sequencing used PBMCs. The receptors were sampled from a woman aged 60-70 years with HTLV-1-associated myelopathy (HAM/TSP).

At least ten counts were recorded for this clonotype. J is TRBJ1-3 and V is TRBV5-1; D unclear. Germline lookup yields CDR1 SGHRS and CDR2 YFSETQ. The CDR3 sequence is 16 residues long. Trimming removed 0 bases from V and 3 bases from J, with 13 bases in between. The DNA for the CDR3 is TGCGCCAGCAGCTTGGCCGGAGGGATGAGTGGAAACACCATATATTTT. It encodes CASSLAGGMSGNTIYF.

This clonotype was seen at least ten times. The V and J genes are TRBV7-3 and TRBJ2-7; maybe TRBD2 (6 bases). Germline loops: CDR1 SGHTA, CDR2 FQGTGA. V shed 5 bases and J shed 5 bases, with 7 bases lying between them. This CDR3 region has 11 residues. This chain's CDR3 is CASSPGDEQYF. CDR3 in DNA: TGTGCCAGCAGCCCGGGGGACGAGCAGTACTTC.

This clonotype was counted many times. The J gene is TRBJ2-1, the V gene TRBV5-1; the match to TRBD2 covers 8 bases. The CDR3 loop spans 14 amino acids. V gave up 2 bases and J gave up 9 bases; unmatched junction bases: 7. The germline CDR1 and CDR2 sequences are SGHRS and YFSETQ. In DNA, the CDR3 is TGCGCCAGCAGCTTCGACGGGAGGGCGGGTGAGCAGTTCTTC. Amino acids: CASSFDGRAGEQFF.

This clonotype was seen ten or more times. This rearrangement joins TRBV15 to TRBJ1-5, with TRBD1 matching over 8 bases. Germline trimming cut 8 bases from V and 4 bases from J; bases unmatched to any gene: 10. The CDR3 is 15 amino acids. Germline assignment: CDR1 LNHNV and CDR2 YYDKDF (reference sequence). DNA of the CDR3: TGTGCCACCTTTCAGGGGGCGCGGCGGAATCAGCCCCAGCATTTT. Amino acid sequence: CATFQGARRNQPQHF.

This clonotype was seen repeatedly, ten times or more. The chain combines TRBV7-9 with TRBJ2-7; TRBD1 agrees at 7 bases. V gave up 4 bases and J gave up 2 bases; unmatched junction bases: 5. The germline V gene has CDR1 SEHNR and CDR2 FQNEAQ (reference sequence). The CDR3 is made up of 14 amino acids. As DNA, the CDR3 is TGTGCCAGCAGCTACCGACAGGGAACCTACGAGCAGTACTTC. Protein: CASSYRQGTYEQYF. Looking up the rest from reference TRBV7-9 and TRBJ2-7 gives the full variable domain: DTGVSQNPRHKITKRGQNVTFRCDPISEHNRLYWYRQTLGQGPEFLTYFQNEAQLEKSRLLSDRFSAERPKGSFSTLEIQRTEQGDSAMYLCASSYRQGTYEQYFGPGTRLTVT.

This clonotype has at least ten counts. CDR3 in amino acids: CSVLLADPQETQYF. CDR3 bases: TGCAGCGTTTTGCTAGCGGATCCCCAAGAGACCCAGTACTTC. The chain has TRBV29-1 and TRBJ2-5, with TRBD2 matching over 7 bases. This CDR3 contains 14 residues. Germline V CDR1 and CDR2: SQVTM, ANQGSEA. After removal of 5 bases from V and 1 base from J, the junction contained 7 bases not matched to a gene.

This clonotype was observed at least ten times. The V gene is TRBV20-1, the J gene TRBJ1-1; D is unclear. Germline-derived CDR1 and CDR2 are DFQATT and SNEGSKA (reference sequence). V was shortened by 3 bases and J by 6 bases, with 14 bases between the two germline ends. This CDR3 comprises 13 residues. The CDR3 spells CSARDLRSAEAFF. CDR3 nucleotides: TGCAGTGCTAGGGACCTCCGTAGCGCTGAAGCTTTCTTT.

This clonotype was detected many times. The V and J genes are TRBV29-1 and TRBJ1-1; D uncertain. Germline loops: CDR1 SQVTM, CDR2 ANQGSEA. The V end was cut by 7 bases, the J end by 4 bases, with 13 bases between. The length of the CDR3 is 12 residues. The CDR3 loop reads CSADPSGTEAFF. CDR3 nucleotide sequence: TGCAGCGCAGACCCCAGCGGCACTGAAGCTTTCTTT.

In its sample, this clonotype was seen many times. The V gene is TRBV6-1, the J gene TRBJ2-1; 8 nucleotides match TRBD2. The trim removed 4 bases at V and 14 bases at J, leaving 10 bases unmatched. The CDR3 has 13 residues. Per the germline V gene, CDR1 is MNHNS and CDR2 is SASEGT. The CDR3 coding sequence is TGTGCCAGCAGTGTCGTTAGCGGGGCCGGGGAGTTCTTC. It specifies CASSVVSGAGEFF.

This clonotype was observed at least ten times. J is TRBJ2-3 and V is TRBV7-2; D possibly uses TRBD1 or TRBD2 (5 bases each). Between the trimmed V and J ends, which lost 0 bases and 0 bases, there was a span of 13 bases. The germline CDR1 and CDR2 sequences are SGHTA and FQGNSA. CDR3 length: 17 residues. CDR3 sequence (DNA): TGTGCCAGCAGCTTAGCGGGGACCAACCCTAGCACAGATACGCAGTATTTT. Translated: CASSLAGTNPSTDTQYF. Full variable domain (remainder filled in from reference TRBV7-2 and TRBJ2-3): GAGVSQSPSNKVTEKGKDVELRCDPISGHTALYWYRQSLGQGLEFLIYFQGNSAPDKSGLPSDRFSAERTGGSVSTLTIQRTQQEDSAVYLCASSLAGTNPSTDTQYFGPGTRLTVL.

By share, this clonotype counts as medium-sized. The J gene is TRBJ2-1, the V gene TRBV5-8; D not resolved. V lost 0 bases and J 0 bases, leaving 13 bases between the germline ends. Germline CDR1 SGHTS, CDR2 YDEGEE. The CDR3 runs to 17 residues. The CDR3 loop reads CASSLVVQTRSYNEQFF. DNA of the CDR3: TGTGCCAGCAGCTTGGTGGTACAGACCCGCTCCTACAATGAGCAGTTCTTC.

At least ten counts were recorded for this clonotype. The chain joins TRBV12-3 or TRBV12-4 to TRBJ1-2; D is possibly TRBD1 (5 bases). Trimming took 5 bases from V and 2 from J, leaving 15 bases between them. This CDR3 contains 15 residues. CDR3 in amino acids: CASSPGRGSNYGYTF. DNA of the CDR3: TGTGCCAGCAGTCCCGGGAGGGGATCAAACTATGGCTACACCTTC.

This clonotype was observed at least ten times. The V call is TRBV20-1, the J call TRBJ2-1, with TRBD2 matching over 10 bases. With 0 bases clipped from V and 7 bases from J, the junction kept 9 bases outside the gene matches. Germline CDR1 and CDR2: DFQATT and SNEGSKA (reference sequence). The CDR3 runs to 16 residues. In DNA form, the CDR3 reads TGCAGTGCTAGAGACCCTAGTAGCGGGAGGTTGAATGAGCAGTTCTTC. Translation gives CSARDPSSGRLNEQFF.

Many counts were recorded for this clonotype. This chain uses TRBV6-4 with TRBJ2-3; a weak D match, TRBD2 (5 bases). V lost 5 bases, J lost 8 bases, and 20 bases lay in between. Germline values: CDR1 MRHNA, CDR2 SNTAGT. This CDR3 is 15 amino acids long. The CDR3: CASSSHQESGGTQYF. The CDR3, as DNA: TGTGCCAGCAGTTCACACCAGGAGAGCGGTGGTACGCAGTATTTT.

This clonotype has at least ten counts. V is TRBV12-3 or TRBV12-4 and J is TRBJ2-1; 12 bases align to TRBD2. This CDR3 region has 15 residues. The V gene end was trimmed by 5 bases and the J gene end by 6 bases; junction bases not matched to a gene: 5. The CDR3 sequence: CASSPLAGGPNEQFF. The CDR3 DNA reads TGTGCCAGCAGTCCTCTAGCGGGAGGGCCCAATGAGCAGTTCTTC.

In this sample, this clonotype turned up a few times. Since a much larger clone is just one base distant, this may be a read error. The chain is built from TRBV20-1 and TRBJ2-1; 14 bases agree with TRBD2. Looked up from germline, CDR1 is DFQATT and CDR2 is SNEGSKA (reference sequence). This CDR3 has 16 residues. The CDR3 reads CIAKTSGRDLGNEQFF. DNA for the CDR3: TGCATTGCCAAGACTAGCGGGAGGGATTTAGGCAATGAGCAGTTCTTC.

This clonotype was detected once. The gene calls are TRBV19 and TRBJ1-2, with 8 positions matching TRBD1. The CDR3 runs 12 residues. Per germline, CDR1 LNHDA and CDR2 SQIVND (reference sequence). Trimming removed 8 bases from V and 6 bases from J; junction bases left unmatched: 5. The CDR3: CASDGQGDGYTF. CDR3 sequence (DNA): TGTGCCAGTGATGGACAGGGAGATGGCTACACCTTC.

This clonotype was detected only a few times. The chain couples TRBV12-3 or TRBV12-4 to TRBJ2-1, with a possible D match to TRBD1 (6 bases). The CDR3 is 12 amino acids. V was clipped by 6 bases and J by 9 bases, with 12 bases between them. The CDR3 sequence: CASRQGILEQFF. CDR3 bases: TGTGCCAGCAGACAGGGTATTCTTGAGCAGTTCTTC.

The rearrangement uses TRBV13 and TRBJ2-5, with TRBD2 matching 11 bases. The junction had 8 bases not matched to a gene; V was cut back by 5 bases and J by 3 bases. Looked up from germline, CDR1 is PRHDT and CDR2 is FYEKMQ (reference sequence). CDR3 length: 16 residues. Written as DNA, the CDR3 is TGTGCCAGCAGCCAAAATAGCGGGAGGGCCGAAGAGACCCAGTACTTC. Translation: CASSQNSGRAEETQYF. The full variable domain, in which reference TRBV13 and TRBJ2-5 provide the parts outside the CDR3, is AAGVIQSPRHLIKEKRETATLKCYPIPRHDTVYWYQQGPGQDPQFLISFYEKMQSDKGSIPDRFSAQQFSDYHSELNMSSLELGDSALYFCASSQNSGRAEETQYFGPGTRLLVL.

This clonotype was observed a handful of times. V is TRBV5-1 and J is TRBJ2-3, with D possibly TRBD2 on 5 matching bases. Looked up from germline, CDR1 is SGHRS and CDR2 is YFSETQ. The ends were cut back, 5 bases at V and 0 bases at J, with 10 bases in the middle. This CDR3 has 14 amino acids. This CDR3 reads CASRAGQSTDTQYF. CDR3 sequence (DNA): TGCGCCAGCAGGGCGGGTCAGAGCACAGATACGCAGTATTTT.